This passage covers 23 T cell receptor beta chains from one sample sequenced in a study of OX40 agonist ivuxolimab in advanced cancers. The repertoire was sequenced with immunoSEQ multiplex PCR; TCRdb's copy has only in-frame clones and lacks some. The table records about 120,000 clones, around 93% of them present only once. This sample comprised CD4+ or CD8+ T cells sorted from blood, obtained in a trial of the OX40 agonist ivuxolimab. These receptors were taken from an adult with an advanced solid tumor such as melanoma, head and neck, liver or kidney cancer.

The chain joins TRBV19 to TRBJ2-1, with D hard to call. V dropped 3 bases and J dropped 7 bases, with 10 bases sitting between them. The V gene's germline CDR1 is LNHDA and CDR2 SQIVND (reference sequence). CDR3 length: 13 amino acids. The CDR3: CASSIDMRNEQFF. The DNA of the CDR3 is TGTGCCAGTAGTATTGACATGAGGAATGAGCAGTTCTTC.

On this clone: Likely a read error: the CDR3 ends without its conserved phenylalanine or tryptophan. Because the CDR3's place on the DNA is in doubt, the DNA is left out and the CDR3 is given as listed by TCRdb. This chain uses TRBV4-1 with TRBJ2-7; the table's D call, TRBD1, was not checked against the DNA. Germline V gives CDR1 MGHRA, CDR2 YSYEKL. The CDR3 length is 15 residues, termini included. The CDR3 region is CASSQDGAPGAVLQT.

The J gene is TRBJ2-2, the V gene TRBV5-8, with D hard to call. V was pared by 4 bases and J by 4 bases, with 14 bases between. CDR3 length: 15 amino acids. Germline V gene sequence: CDR1 SGHTS, CDR2 YDEGEE. The CDR3 is CASSPGYYGTGELFF. The CDR3 region has the DNA TGTGCCAGCAGCCCCGGATACTACGGCACCGGGGAGCTGTTTTTT.

This rearrangement joins TRBV2 to TRBJ2-3; perhaps TRBD1 as D (5 bases). V was shortened by 8 bases and J by 2 bases, with 14 bases between the two germline ends. The CDR3 consists of 14 residues. CDR1 SNHLY and CDR2 FYNNEI come from the germline V gene. Written as DNA, the CDR3 is TGTGCCAGCTGTGTGGGGCCAATCACAGATACGCAGTATTTT. It codes for CASCVGPITDTQYF. Drawing the rest from reference TRBV2 and TRBJ2-3, the complete variable domain is EPEVTQTPSHQVTQMGQEVILRCVPISNHLYFYWYRQILGQKVEFLVSFYNNEISEKSEIFDDQFSVERPDGSNFTLKIRSTKLEDSAMYFCASCVGPITDTQYFGPGTRLTVL.

The chain recombines TRBV18 with TRBJ2-2; 7 bases line up with TRBD2. Germline V gene lookup returns CDR1 KGHSH and CDR2 LQKENI. The CDR3 loop spans 17 amino acids. The V gene end was trimmed by 8 bases and the J gene end by 0 bases; junction bases not matched to a gene: 12. CDR3: CASARPGTTTNTGELFF. As DNA, the CDR3 is TGTGCCAGCGCACGCCCCGGGACTACGACGAACACCGGGGAGCTGTTTTTT.

The rearrangement joins TRBV28 to TRBJ1-1; 7 positions agree with TRBD1. Germline V gene sequence: CDR1 MDHEN, CDR2 SYDVKM. V trimming: 5 bases; J trimming: 1 base; junction bases outside the gene matches: 19. This CDR3 has 19 residues. The DNA of the CDR3 is TGTGCCAGCAGTCCGAAGTTAGGGGGCGCCAGGGCAAGGAACACTGAAGCTTTCTTT. Protein: CASSPKLGGARARNTEAFF.

This chain uses TRBV28 with TRBJ2-3; TRBD2 agrees at 7 bases. The CDR3 is 15 residues long. The trim removed 5 bases at V and 1 base at J, leaving 6 bases unmatched. Germline-derived CDR1 and CDR2 are MDHEN and SYDVKM. CDR3 nucleotide sequence: TGTGCCAGCAGTGAGAGCGGGACCCGCACAGATACGCAGTATTTT. Amino acid sequence: CASSESGTRTDTQYF. The full variable domain, completed using reference TRBV28 and TRBJ2-3, is DVKVTQSSRYLVKRTGEKVFLECVQDMDHENMFWYRQDPGLGLRLIYFSYDVKMKEKGDIPEGYSVSREKKERFSLILESASTNQTSMYLCASSESGTRTDTQYFGPGTRLTVL.

The J gene is TRBJ1-1, the V gene TRBV6-1; no reliable D call. CDR1 and CDR2 (germline): MNHNS, SASEGT. This CDR3 is 13 amino acids long. The V gene lost 7 bases and the J gene lost 5 bases, with 14 bases spanning the gap. Here the CDR3 reads CASIGRSNTEAFF. In DNA, the CDR3 is TGTGCCAGCATTGGCAGGTCGAATACTGAAGCTTTCTTT.

This clone has more than one count but fewer than ten. This chain uses TRBV19 with TRBJ2-7; 7 nucleotides match TRBD2. Germline-derived CDR1 and CDR2 are LNHDA and SQIVND (reference sequence). The CDR3 has 16 residues. V lost 4 bases and J lost 6; bases outside the gene matches: 15. CDR3 nucleotides: TGTGCCAGTAGTACCACTTGGGCGCGGGGAGGGCGCGAGCAGTACTTC. Protein product: CASSTTWARGGREQYF.

The DNA for the CDR3 is TGTGCCAGCTCACCATCCGTAAGCTCCTACAATGAGCAGTTCTTC. This sequence encodes CASSPSVSSYNEQFF. J is TRBJ2-1 and V is TRBV18, with unresolved D. V dropped 2 bases and J dropped 0 bases, with 8 bases sitting between them. The CDR3 loop spans 15 amino acids. Germline CDR1 is KGHSH and CDR2 is LQKENI.

This clone was found once. The gene calls are TRBV11-2 and TRBJ2-1; 9 bases align to TRBD2. Trimming removed 4 bases from V and 3 bases from J; junction bases left unmatched: 7. CDR3 length equals 16 residues. The germline gives CDR1 SGHAT, CDR2 FQNNGV. The CDR3 DNA reads as TGTGCCAGCAGCTCCAGAGCGGGAGGCTTCTACAATGAGCAGTTCTTC. It encodes CASSSRAGGFYNEQFF.

The J gene is TRBJ2-5, the V gene TRBV28; TRBD2 matches 11 bases. The CDR3 is 17 residues long. Germline loops: CDR1 MDHEN, CDR2 SYDVKM. V lost 3 bases, J lost 5 bases, and 11 bases stayed unmatched. The DNA of the CDR3 is TGTGCCAGCAGTTTTGAGATTAGCGGGGGGGCCCGGGAGACCCAGTACTTC. Encoded protein: CASSFEISGGARETQYF.

The chain recombines TRBV9 with TRBJ2-3, with D perhaps given as TRBD1 or TRBD2 (5 bases each). V gave up 1 base and J gave up 0 bases, with 9 bases separating them. The CDR3 extends over 15 amino acids. Germline V gene sequence: CDR1 SGDLS, CDR2 YYNGEE. The DNA of the CDR3 is TGTGCCAGCAGCGTACGAGGGGATAGCACAGATACGCAGTATTTT. Its protein is CASSVRGDSTDTQYF.

The chain employs TRBV5-8 and TRBJ1-2; D is perhaps TRBD1 (5 bases). Trimming pared 2 bases from V and 7 bases from J, leaving 12 bases between. The CDR3 has 13 amino acids. In germline, CDR1 is SGHTS, CDR2 YDEGEE. CDR3 protein: CASSLTGLGGYTF. CDR3 bases: TGTGCCAGCAGCTTAACAGGTCTGGGTGGCTACACCTTC. The entire variable domain, with the rest obtained from reference TRBV5-8 and TRBJ1-2, is as follows: EAGVTQSPTHLIKTRGQQATLRCSPISGHTSVYWYQQALGLGLQFLLWYDEGEERNRGNFPPRFSGRQFPNYSSELNVNALELEDSALYLCASSLTGLGGYTFGSGTRLTVV.

This chain joins TRBV18 and TRBJ1-2, with 7 bases that match TRBD1. The CDR3 is 13 residues long. Germline loops: CDR1 KGHSH, CDR2 LQKENI. The V gene end was trimmed by 2 bases and the J gene end by 7 bases; junction bases not matched to a gene: 4. The CDR3 is CASSPAAGGGYTF. The CDR3 DNA reads TGTGCCAGCTCACCAGCCGCAGGGGGTGGCTACACCTTC.

The gene calls are TRBV1 and TRBJ2-3; no check of the table's D call, TRBD2, against the DNA was made. TRBV1 corresponds to a pseudogene. The CDR3 is 13 residues long. CDR3 loop: CTSRVERADTQYF. The DNA of the CDR3 is TGCACCAGCAGGGTTGAGCGGGCAGATACGCAGTATTTT.

The chain has TRBV4-1 and TRBJ1-2, with no clear D. The V and J ends lost 1 base and 2 bases respectively, with 14 bases between them. Germline V gene lookup returns CDR1 MGHRA and CDR2 YSYEKL. CDR3 size: 16 residues. The CDR3 nucleotides read TGCGCCAGCAGCCAAGTTTCACAGCCTCTCAACTATGGCTACACCTTC. Its translation: CASSQVSQPLNYGYTF.

The chain couples TRBV9 to TRBJ2-1; tentatively, D is TRBD1 or TRBD2 (5 bases each). V shed 0 bases and J shed 9 bases, with 13 bases lying between them. Germline lookup yields CDR1 SGDLS and CDR2 YYNGEE. CDR3 length equals 14 residues. The CDR3 sequence: CASSVAGPRGEQFF. CDR3 nucleotide sequence: TGTGCCAGCAGCGTAGCCGGCCCGAGGGGTGAGCAGTTCTTC.

This chain connects TRBV28 to TRBJ2-7; 8 bases fit TRBD2. The CDR3 is made up of 15 amino acids. Germline-derived CDR1 and CDR2 are MDHEN and SYDVKM. Losses at the gene ends were 6 bases for V and 4 bases for J; bases not matched to a gene: 11. DNA for the CDR3: TGTGCCAGCAGCTCTCTCGGGACTAGTAAATACGAGCAGTACTTC. This sequence encodes CASSSLGTSKYEQYF.

V and J are TRBV7-2 and TRBJ2-1; 9 bases match TRBD2. In germline, CDR1 is SGHTA, CDR2 FQGNSA. The CDR3 runs to 15 residues. Unmatched junction bases numbered 0, after V lost 3 bases and J lost 0 bases. CDR3 in DNA: TGTGCCAGCAGCTTTAGCGGGAGCTCCTACAATGAGCAGTTCTTC. Translated, it gives CASSFSGSSYNEQFF.

The chain uses TRBV5-5 and TRBJ2-2, with no clear D. This CDR3 has 13 residues. Germline values: CDR1 SGHKS, CDR2 YYEKEE (reference sequence). V was cut by 0 bases and J by 9 bases, with 9 bases left in between. CDR3 nucleotide sequence: TGTGCCAGCAGCTTGGCCCAGGCACGGGAGCTGTTTTTT. This gives the protein CASSLAQARELFF.

The J gene is TRBJ2-2, the V gene TRBV4-3, with unresolved D. The CDR3 is 15 amino acids. Trimming shortened V by 3 bases and J by 4 bases, and 12 bases separated the two germline ends. The germline gives CDR1 LGHNA, CDR2 YSLEER. CDR3 in DNA: TGCGCCAGCAGCCAGTTTGCAGGAGCCACCGGGGAGCTGTTTTTT. Amino acids: CASSQFAGATGELFF.

The genes are TRBV13 and TRBJ2-7, with no clear D. This CDR3 has 15 amino acids. V lost 2 bases to trimming and J lost 6 bases, with 17 bases between them. Germline assignment: CDR1 PRHDT and CDR2 FYEKMQ (reference sequence). CDR3 amino acids: CASSLSETSPSEQYF. CDR3 nucleotide sequence: TGTGCCAGCAGCTTATCGGAGACAAGTCCTTCCGAGCAGTACTTC.